This T cell receptor beta chain was obtained from a study of blood T cell repertoires in COVID-19 (dated by TCRdb to the early 2020s). About the study as a whole: Collaborator samples came from the United States, Italy and Spain and covered acute and convalescent phases of COVID-19. Deeply sampled blood TCRbeta repertoires from subjects exposed to, actively infected with, or recovered from COVID-19 were included in the dataset. The material from the prospective study consisted of cDNA or gDNA derived from T cells, B-cell-depleted T cells, or PBMCs. The sample metadata nearly always contained a de-identified subject ID, COVID-19 status, age in years and sex. HLA class I and class II types, where available, came from metadata supplied by the sample provider rather than from assay-based typing. The repertoires were released in a freely available public database meant as a resource for research on the immune response to SARS-CoV-2. The samples were drawn from two sources: the first 160 participants of the ongoing ImmuneRACE study, and 950 to 1,500 subjects contributed by 6 global collaborators. Overall study results and their limits: The quantity of clinical and demographic metadata differed by source and by participant and was supplied without curation.

TCRbeta CDR3 regions were amplified from genomic DNA using the immunoSEQ Assay, a bias-controlled multiplex PCR. The authors' pipeline ran thus. The number of nucleated cells in each sample was estimated by amplification of reference gene primers within the assay. Sequence reads were collapsed and filtered to measure the absolute abundance of every unique TCRbeta CDR3 rearrangement. For each sample, productive Simpson clonality was calculated as the square root of Simpson's diversity index across productive rearrangements. The source is immuneACCESS, and TCRdb retained only in-frame sequences with V and J called. Part of the clones is not carried over; for the studies checked, unresolved V genes explain less than half of this, and the remainder is unexplained. V, J and clone size reflect that table, while D and trimming were determined from the DNA. The sample yields about 350,000 clones; around nine tenths were counted once. The ten largest clones take up 7% to 8% of the sample.

Details on this clone: It has no known antigen specificity. Qualities for individual bases were not recorded, and no much larger clone is one base off.

The CDR3 has 13 amino acids, counting the end cysteine and phenylalanine. Solely the CDR3 DNA is kept, with 39 bases framed from the first base. V is cut by 1 base and J by 6 bases, and the space between the germline ends is 12 bases. CDR1 and CDR2 are read off the germline V gene as SQVTM and ANQGSEA. In Seattle, one collaborating source enrolled patients while the infection was active and tracked those patients longitudinally over the course of disease. The collaborating institutions used their own protocols to collect whole blood in K2EDTA tubes. For TCRbeta analysis, collaborators shipped samples in one of three forms: frozen whole blood, isolated PBMCs, or DNA extracted from either of those sample types.

This TCR came from a woman in her 70s with COVID-19, enrolled during active disease. This receptor chain uses TRBV29-1 and TRBJ1-1; perhaps TRBD1 is the D gene, with 5 bases matching. Sequences were obtained from peripheral blood. The nucleotides are TGCAGCGTTGAAGGGTCGGGGGGACCTGAAGCTTTCTTT. This codes for CSVEGSGGPEAFF.